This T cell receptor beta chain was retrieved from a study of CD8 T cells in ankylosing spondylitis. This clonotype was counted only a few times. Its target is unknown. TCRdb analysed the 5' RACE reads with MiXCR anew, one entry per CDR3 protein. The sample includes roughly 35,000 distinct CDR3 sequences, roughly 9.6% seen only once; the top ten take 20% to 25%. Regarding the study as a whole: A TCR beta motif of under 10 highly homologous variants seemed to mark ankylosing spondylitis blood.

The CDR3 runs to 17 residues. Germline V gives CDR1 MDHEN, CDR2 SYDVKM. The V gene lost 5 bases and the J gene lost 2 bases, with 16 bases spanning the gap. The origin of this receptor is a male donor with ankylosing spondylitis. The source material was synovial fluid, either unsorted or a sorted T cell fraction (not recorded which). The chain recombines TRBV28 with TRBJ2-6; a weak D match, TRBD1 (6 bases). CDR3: CASSAPKNRAGANVLTF. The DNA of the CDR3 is TGTGCCAGCAGTGCGCCAAAAAACAGGGCTGGGGCCAACGTCCTGACTTTC.